Below, one T cell receptor beta chain is given with its context. Its antigen is unknown. The data are from a study of shared clonotypes between healthy human individuals. Study information: The cohort had a couple of women and a few men, ages 18 to 49.

Whole-study findings and limits: With a handful of donors compared, roughly 5% of naive CD4 clonotypes were shared.

The assay was run at deep level. Each cell subset's genomic DNA was divided evenly among several immunoSEQ plates. Sequencing was performed with immunoSEQ multiplex PCR; in TCRdb, only in-frame clones are kept and a portion is missing. This sample has under 1,900,000 clones, with approximately 98.5% found just once. The sequence derives from a man aged 25-40 years in good health. Specimen: naive CD4+ T cells sorted from blood. Subset meaning: CD45RA+ positively selected.

CDR3 in DNA: TGTGCCAGCACCACTAGGATCAGTTGGACTGAAGCTTTCTTT. It specifies CASTTRISWTEAFF. The chain links TRBV7-3 to TRBJ1-1; D is undetermined. The CDR3 is made up of 14 amino acids. Trimming stripped 7 bases from V and 5 bases from J, with 17 bases between. CDR1 is SGHTA and CDR2 is FQGTGA in the germline V gene.